These 19 T cell receptor beta chains were all obtained from the same sample, sequenced in a study of CD8 T cells in Susac syndrome. RNA totalling roughly 0.45 to 1 ug underwent reverse transcription with random hexamers. TCRdb reanalysed the immunoSEQ multiplex PCR reads using MiXCR and keeps one entry per CDR3 protein. This sample carries a few hundred thousand distinct CDR3 sequences, more than 80% of them seen once, and the ten largest clones take approximately 0.12%. Sequenced: CD8+ T cells from PBMCs. The receptors were sampled from a human donor with multiple sclerosis.

The rearrangement links TRBV4-1 to TRBJ2-7, with 12 positions matching TRBD2. The CDR3 runs to 18 residues. Losses at the gene ends were 1 base for V and 3 bases for J; bases not matched to a gene: 10. The germline gives CDR1 MGHRA, CDR2 YSYEKL. As DNA, the CDR3 is TGCGCCAGCAGCCAAGGACTAGCGGGAGCTGAGGGCGTCTACGAGCAGTACTTC. Translated, it gives CASSQGLAGAEGVYEQYF.

This chain uses TRBV12-5 with TRBJ1-1; TRBD1 aligns across 7 bases. Per germline, CDR1 LGHNT and CDR2 FRNRAP. The CDR3 is 15 residues long. The junction had 18 bases not matched to a gene; V was cut back by 5 bases and J by 12 bases. The DNA of the CDR3 is TGTGCTAGTGGTCCCGGACAGGAGGCACTCCTTCTCCCTTTCTTT. Translation gives CASGPGQEALLLPFF.

The chain carries TRBV29-1 and TRBJ2-1; perhaps TRBD2 as D (5 bases). Trimming shortened V by 6 bases and J by 9 bases, and 12 bases separated the two germline ends. CDR3 length: 11 amino acids. Germline V gene lookup returns CDR1 SQVTM and CDR2 ANQGSEA. The CDR3 sequence is CSVTSGSEQFF. CDR3 nucleotide sequence: TGCAGCGTCACAAGCGGAAGTGAGCAGTTCTTC.

The chain carries TRBV27 and TRBJ2-3, with TRBD2 matching over 9 bases. CDR1 and CDR2 from the germline V gene are MNHEY and SMNVEV (reference sequence). The CDR3 sequence is 16 residues long. V lost 4 bases and J lost 3; bases outside the gene matches: 8. CDR3 in amino acids: CASSWSSGSFTDTQYF. CDR3 in DNA: TGTGCCAGCAGTTGGAGTAGCGGGAGTTTTACAGATACGCAGTATTTT.

The V and J genes are TRBV19 and TRBJ2-1, with 8 bases matching TRBD1. The CDR3 runs 16 residues. From germline, CDR1 is LNHDA and CDR2 SQIVND (reference sequence). J was trimmed by 4 bases and V by 5 bases; bases with no gene match: 10. CDR3 DNA sequence: TGTGCCAGTAGTTTCTTTCAGGGGGCAGGGTACAATGAGCAGTTCTTC. Its translation: CASSFFQGAGYNEQFF.

V and J are TRBV4-1 and TRBJ2-2; D unclear. This CDR3 is 12 amino acids long. V lost 4 bases to trimming and J lost 7 bases, with 7 bases between them. Germline V CDR1 and CDR2: MGHRA, YSYEKL. The CDR3 nucleotides are TGCGCCAGCAGCCCTATGATCGGGGAGCTGTTTTTT. Its protein is CASSPMIGELFF.

The J gene is TRBJ2-3, the V gene TRBV6-2 or TRBV6-3, with a weak D call TRBD2 (6 bases). This CDR3 contains 17 residues. CDR1 and CDR2 from the germline V gene are MNHEY and SVGEGT. Trimming took 7 bases from V and 2 from J, leaving 22 bases between them. The CDR3 sequence: CASILGGLGANTDTQYF. The CDR3 region has the DNA TGTGCCAGCATTCTCGGGGGACTCGGGGCGAACACAGATACGCAGTATTTT.

The chain has TRBV6-5 and TRBJ2-1; D unresolved. The germline CDR1 and CDR2 sequences are MNHEY and SVGAGI. This CDR3 spans 13 amino acids. Trimming shortened V by 1 base and J by 5 bases, and 6 bases separated the two germline ends. The CDR3, as DNA: TGTGCCAGCAGTTACTTCGCCGACAATGAGCAGTTCTTC. Translating it yields CASSYFADNEQFF.

The chain employs TRBV27 and TRBJ2-1; TRBD2 aligns across 9 bases. Germline V gene sequence: CDR1 MNHEY, CDR2 SMNVEV (reference sequence). This CDR3 is 16 amino acids long. V lost 6 bases and J lost 3; bases outside the gene matches: 9. The CDR3: CASSMTSGPLYNEQFF. The CDR3 DNA reads as TGTGCCAGCAGCATGACTAGCGGCCCTCTCTACAATGAGCAGTTCTTC.

With regard to this clonotype: Sequence at one end of the junction differs from germline and may be a read error. The rearrangement uses TRBV28 and TRBJ2-3; the match to TRBD2 covers 8 bases. The germline V gene encodes CDR1 MDHEN and CDR2 SYDVKM. The CDR3 is 12 residues long. The CDR3 sequence is CASSLGSGLVSF. CDR3 in DNA: TGTGCCAGCAGTTTAGGTTCGGGACTAGTCTCTTTT.

The J gene is TRBJ2-7, the V gene TRBV6-5; D is uncertain. Per germline, CDR1 MNHEY and CDR2 SVGAGI. The CDR3 extends over 13 amino acids. The germline V and J ends were trimmed by 0 bases and 6 bases, with 9 bases remaining between them. CDR3 amino acids: CASSYSTSLEQYF. The CDR3 DNA reads as TGTGCCAGCAGTTACTCGACTTCCCTCGAGCAGTACTTC.

The chain carries TRBV28 and TRBJ2-7, with D tentatively TRBD1 or TRBD2 (5 bases each). The CDR3 runs 16 residues. The V and J ends lost 1 base and 0 bases respectively, with 13 bases between them. The germline gives CDR1 MDHEN, CDR2 SYDVKM. CDR3 bases: TGTGCCAGCAGTTTATACGGGGACCCCGGCTCCTACGAGCAGTACTTC. It specifies CASSLYGDPGSYEQYF.

The J gene is TRBJ2-1, the V gene TRBV5-1; possibly TRBD1 for D (5 bases). CDR1 is SGHRS and CDR2 is YFSETQ in the germline V gene. Trimming took off 5 bases at V and 6 bases at J, with 9 bases between the two ends. The CDR3 loop spans 12 amino acids. CDR3 amino acids: CASRIDSNEQFF. CDR3 sequence (DNA): TGCGCCAGCAGGATTGACAGCAATGAGCAGTTCTTC. Based on the CDR3 plus reference TRBV5-1 and TRBJ2-1, the full variable domain is KAGVTQTPRYLIKTRGQQVTLSCSPISGHRSVSWYQQTPGQGLQFLFEYFSETQRNKGNFPGRFSGRQFSNSRSEMNVSTLELGDSALYLCASRIDSNEQFFGPGTRLTVL.

The rearrangement joins TRBV10-3 to TRBJ1-1; D is ambiguous. The V end lost 4 bases, the J end lost 1 base, and 7 bases lay between the germline ends. The germline gives CDR1 ENHRY, CDR2 SYGVKD. The CDR3 spans 13 residues. This CDR3 is CAISVRGNTEAFF. The CDR3 region has the DNA TGTGCCATCAGTGTCCGGGGGAACACTGAAGCTTTCTTT.

This chain uses TRBV4-1 with TRBJ2-1, with a possible D match to TRBD2 (5 bases). Trimming pared 1 base from V and 4 bases from J, leaving 11 bases between. The CDR3 is 15 amino acids. Germline values: CDR1 MGHRA, CDR2 YSYEKL. CDR3 DNA: TGCGCCAGCAGCCAAGGCGGGCCTGCTTACAATGAGCAGTTCTTC. It yields the protein CASSQGGPAYNEQFF.

The chain joins TRBV5-1 to TRBJ1-3, with a possible D match to TRBD1 (5 bases). The CDR3 spans 13 residues. V lost 1 base and J 7 bases, leaving 9 bases between the germline ends. Per germline, CDR1 SGHRS and CDR2 YFSETQ. The CDR3 region is CASSLYGTNTIYF. The CDR3 DNA reads as TGCGCCAGCAGCTTGTACGGGACGAACACCATATATTTT.

The J gene is TRBJ1-2, the V gene TRBV3-1; D gene unclear. Germline V gene lookup returns CDR1 LGHDT and CDR2 YNNKEL (reference sequence). This CDR3 is 12 amino acids long. V shed 1 base and J shed 8 bases, with 8 bases lying between them. The CDR3 region has the DNA TGTGCCAGCAGCCAAGCGGACGGGGGCTACACCTTC. Amino acids: CASSQADGGYTF.

The chain joins TRBV29-1 to TRBJ1-1; D is unclear. V dropped 5 bases and J dropped 7 bases, with 11 bases sitting between them. The CDR3 extends over 11 amino acids. Germline values: CDR1 SQVTM, CDR2 ANQGSEA. Here the CDR3 DNA reads TGCAGCGTTCCGCGGGAAAATGAAGCTTTCTTT. Its protein product is CSVPRENEAFF.

This chain joins TRBV29-1 and TRBJ2-1; tentative D call: TRBD2 (6 bases). CDR1 and CDR2 from the germline V gene are SQVTM and ANQGSEA. V dropped 4 bases and J dropped 7 bases, with 14 bases sitting between them. The length of the CDR3 is 13 residues. This CDR3 is CSVVAGIVNEQFF. CDR3 sequence (DNA): TGCAGCGTTGTTGCGGGGATCGTAAATGAGCAGTTCTTC.